This is a list of T cell receptor beta chains from one sample in a study of identical twins. Via MiXCR, TCRdb re-called the 5' RACE reads, giving one row per CDR3 protein. The sample consists of 550,000 to 700,000 distinct CDR3 sequences, less than 25% of them appearing once. This sample also belongs to another study, concerning T cells expressing NK-cell markers.

The sequenced material came from PBMCs. The receptors were gathered from a woman between 18 and 30 years old in good health. Each CDR3 is given with its conserved first and last residue. Each record gives: D gene, V gene, clone size, J gene, CDR3 protein, CDR3 DNA. A D gene is named only where the DNA matches it firmly. Only part of the rows carry a size: once, few, many, or a class if the clone is expanded.

-	TRBV5-1	-	TRBJ1-2	CASSAPDTGNYGYTF	TGCGCCAGCAGCGCCCCGGACACCGGAAACTATGGCTACACCTTC
TRBD2	TRBV7-9	-	TRBJ2-7	CASSSKTSAYEQYF	TGTGCCAGCAGCTCGAAGACTAGCGCCTACGAGCAGTACTTC
TRBD1	TRBV20-1	few	TRBJ1-1	CSARWRGPDTEAFF	TGCAGTGCTAGGTGGAGGGGGCCTGACACTGAAGCTTTCTTT
TRBD1	TRBV12-3/TRBV12-4	few	TRBJ2-7	CASSQWGQGYEQYF	TGTGCCAGCAGCCAATGGGGACAGGGCTACGAGCAGTACTTC
-	TRBV12-3/TRBV12-4	many	TRBJ1-1	CASSSREGRERRTEAFF	TGTGCCAGCAGTTCGCGGGAGGGCAGGGAGAGGAGAACTGAAGCTTTCTTT
-	TRBV3-1	few	TRBJ2-3	CASSQFETDTQYF	TGTGCCAGCAGCCAATTCGAGACAGATACGCAGTATTTT
-	TRBV12-3/TRBV12-4	many	TRBJ2-7	CASSFVGSEQYF	TGTGCCAGCAGTTTTGTCGGGTCCGAGCAGTACTTC
-	TRBV29-1	-	TRBJ2-7	CSAQGHSYEQYF	TGCAGCGCTCAGGGGCACTCCTACGAGCAGTACTTC
TRBD2	TRBV12-3/TRBV12-4	-	TRBJ2-3	CASAVAGGGDTQYF	TGTGCCAGCGCTGTAGCGGGAGGTGGCGATACGCAGTATTTT
-	TRBV5-1	many	TRBJ1-4	CASSMGRYDEKLFF	TGCGCCAGCAGCATGGGGCGATACGATGAAAAACTGTTTTTT
-	TRBV25-1	-	TRBJ2-7	CASSDLGRSEQYF	TGTGCCAGCAGTGACTTGGGGAGATCCGAGCAGTACTTC
-	TRBV10-3	-	TRBJ2-7	CAISEWPRSREQYF	TGTGCCATCAGTGAGTGGCCCCGGTCAAGGGAGCAGTACTTC
-	TRBV30	few	TRBJ2-6	CACPENGGTSGANVLTF	TGTGCCTGCCCCGAAAATGGGGGGACCTCTGGGGCCAACGTCCTGACTTTC
TRBD1	TRBV5-1	few	TRBJ2-3	CASNSGTASTDTQYF	TGCGCCAGCAACTCCGGGACAGCTAGCACAGATACGCAGTATTTT
TRBD2	TRBV11-2	few	TRBJ2-7	CASSLASGRELYEQYF	TGTGCCAGCAGCTTAGCCAGCGGGAGGGAACTATACGAGCAGTACTTC
-	TRBV6-5	-	TRBJ2-1	CASSSSGGHEQFF	TGTGCCAGCAGTTCCTCGGGGGGCCATGAGCAGTTCTTC
-	TRBV5-1	few	TRBJ1-2	CASSPVTGIPKGYTF	TGCGCCAGCAGCCCCGTTACCGGGATTCCTAAAGGCTACACCTTC
TRBD1	TRBV24-1	-	TRBJ2-1	CATSDHRQGTNEQFF	TGTGCCACCAGTGATCATCGACAGGGTACCAATGAGCAGTTCTTC
TRBD2	TRBV12-3/TRBV12-4	few	TRBJ2-5	CASSLNPSGNFRVTQYF	TGTGCCAGCAGTTTGAATCCCAGCGGGAACTTCCGGGTGACCCAGTACTTC
-	TRBV3-1	many	TRBJ2-5	CASSPNRETQYF	TGTGCCAGCAGCCCCAACCGGGAGACCCAGTACTTC
TRBD1	TRBV12-3/TRBV12-4	many	TRBJ1-1	CASSLEGTGAEAFF	TGTGCCAGCAGTTTAGAGGGAACAGGGGCTGAAGCTTTCTTT
TRBD2	TRBV7-9	many	TRBJ2-7	CASSRTGGGRISYEQYF	TGTGCCAGCAGTAGGACGGGAGGTGGCAGAATCTCCTACGAGCAGTACTTC
-	TRBV20-1	-	TRBJ1-4	CSVTPTQFPEKLFF	TGCAGTGTCACACCGACCCAGTTTCCTGAAAAACTGTTTTTT
-	TRBV20-1	-	TRBJ2-3	CSAARLFTDTQYF	TGCAGTGCTGCTCGTTTGTTCACAGATACGCAGTATTTT
-	TRBV29-1	many	TRBJ1-2	CSVVDPSNYGYTF	TGCAGCGTTGTTGACCCCTCTAACTATGGCTACACCTTC
-	TRBV7-2	few	TRBJ2-2	CASSLVQGTGELFF	TGTGCCAGCAGCTTAGTTCAGGGCACCGGGGAGCTGTTTTTT
TRBD1	TRBV20-1	many	TRBJ1-1	CSAGTGDTEAFF	TGCAGTGCCGGGACAGGGGACACTGAAGCTTTCTTT
TRBD1	TRBV20-1	few	TRBJ2-3	CSARDLGTGYSTDTQYF	TGCAGTGCTAGAGATCTAGGGACAGGCTATAGCACAGATACGCAGTATTTT
TRBD2	TRBV5-1	few	TRBJ2-2	CASSHSPGGANGELFF	TGCGCCAGCAGCCATTCCCCGGGGGGGGCCAACGGGGAGCTGTTTTTT
TRBD2	TRBV7-6	few	TRBJ2-1	CASSLPAGAYNEQFF	TGTGCCAGCAGCTTACCTGCGGGAGCGTACAATGAGCAGTTCTTC
TRBD2	TRBV7-9	-	TRBJ2-2	CASSGSGRENTGELFF	TGTGCCAGCAGCGGTAGCGGGAGGGAGAACACCGGGGAGCTGTTTTTT
-	TRBV20-1	-	TRBJ2-3	CSAERTARTDTQYF	TGCAGTGCTGAGAGGACGGCCCGCACAGATACGCAGTATTTT